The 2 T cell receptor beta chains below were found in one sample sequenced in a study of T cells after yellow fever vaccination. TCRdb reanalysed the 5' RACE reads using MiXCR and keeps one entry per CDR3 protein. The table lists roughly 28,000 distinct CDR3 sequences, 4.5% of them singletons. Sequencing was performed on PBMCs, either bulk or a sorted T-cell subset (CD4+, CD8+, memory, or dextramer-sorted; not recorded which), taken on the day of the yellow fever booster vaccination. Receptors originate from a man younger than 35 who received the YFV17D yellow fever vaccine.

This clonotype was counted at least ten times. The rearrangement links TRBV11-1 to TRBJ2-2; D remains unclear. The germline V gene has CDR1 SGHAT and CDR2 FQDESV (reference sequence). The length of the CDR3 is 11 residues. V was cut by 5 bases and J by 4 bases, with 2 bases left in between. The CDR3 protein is CASSLTGELFF. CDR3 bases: TGTGCCAGCAGCCTCACCGGGGAGCTGTTTTTT.

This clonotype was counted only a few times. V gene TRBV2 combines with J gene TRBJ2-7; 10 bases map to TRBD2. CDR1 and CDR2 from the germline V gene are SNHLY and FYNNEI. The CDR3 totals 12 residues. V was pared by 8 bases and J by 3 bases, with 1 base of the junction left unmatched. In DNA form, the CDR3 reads TGTGCCAGCGGGACTAGCGACTACGAGCAGTACTTC. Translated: CASGTSDYEQYF.